Listed below are T cell receptor beta chains from one sample, sequenced in a study of blood T cell repertoires in COVID-19. Some clones are missing from TCRdb's copy, which holds only in-frame ones; the method was immunoSEQ multiplex PCR. The data show under 500,000 clones, approximately 90% seen once. Input material: PBMCs or T cells enriched from blood (not recorded which). The receptor set was obtained from a woman younger than 30 with acute COVID-19. The CDR3 runs from the conserved cysteine through the conserved F or W. The D gene is left open where the match is weak. Clone size is shown for a subset of rows, as once, few, many or a class of expanded clone.

cdr3_nt: TGTGCCAGCAGCCAAGATGACCAGGGTGGCCAGCATTTT
cdr3_aa: CASSQDDQGGQHF
clone_size: few
d_call: .
v_call: TRBV3-1/TRBV3-2
j_call: TRBJ1-5

cdr3_nt: TGTGCCAGCAGCTTGGTCGGCGGGGCGACGGGGACCGGGGAGCTGTTTTTT
cdr3_aa: CASSLVGGATGTGELFF
clone_size: once
d_call: .
v_call: TRBV5-5
j_call: TRBJ2-2

cdr3_nt: TGTGCCAGCAGCCAAGCAAGCGGGGGAACGTACAATGAGCAGTTCTTC
cdr3_aa: CASSQASGGTYNEQFF
clone_size: .
d_call: TRBD2
v_call: TRBV3-1/TRBV3-2
j_call: TRBJ2-1

cdr3_nt: TGTGCCAGCAGGCTGACTAGCGGGACCTACAATGAGCAGTTCTTC
cdr3_aa: CASRLTSGTYNEQFF
clone_size: .
d_call: TRBD2
v_call: TRBV6-5
j_call: TRBJ2-1

cdr3_nt: TGCAGCGCCTTGGGCCTTTTCGATGAAAAACTGTTTTTT
cdr3_aa: CSALGLFDEKLFF
clone_size: .
d_call: .
v_call: TRBV29-1
j_call: TRBJ1-4

cdr3_nt: TGTGCCAGCAGCTGGGGAGCGGGAGCCACCGATACGCAGTATTTT
cdr3_aa: CASSWGAGATDTQYF
clone_size: .
d_call: TRBD2
v_call: TRBV28
j_call: TRBJ2-3

cdr3_nt: TGTGCCAGCAGCCACAGGGGAAGCTCCTATAATTCACCCCTCCACTTT
cdr3_aa: CASSHRGSSYNSPLHF
clone_size: .
d_call: TRBD1
v_call: TRBV13
j_call: TRBJ1-6

cdr3_nt: TGTGCCAGCAGCCTATTTACTAGCGGGATCGTCTCCGAGCAGTACTTC
cdr3_aa: CASSLFTSGIVSEQYF
clone_size: .
d_call: TRBD2
v_call: TRBV11-2
j_call: TRBJ2-7

cdr3_nt: TGCGCCAGCAGTGCGGGACTAGCGTACGAGCAGTACTTC
cdr3_aa: CASSAGLAYEQYF
clone_size: .
d_call: TRBD2
v_call: TRBV10-1
j_call: TRBJ2-7

cdr3_nt: TGTGCCAGCAGCCAAGGGCTTTCTCGATCATATGGCTACACCTTC
cdr3_aa: CASSQGLSRSYGYTF
clone_size: .
d_call: .
v_call: TRBV14
j_call: TRBJ1-2

cdr3_nt: TGCGCCAGCAGCCAATGGGTAGGGGACACAGATACGCAGTATTTT
cdr3_aa: CASSQWVGDTDTQYF
clone_size: .
d_call: .
v_call: TRBV4-1
j_call: TRBJ2-3

cdr3_nt: TGTGCCAGCGTCAGGGCTGGGATTGAGCAGTTCTTC
cdr3_aa: CASVRAGIEQFF
clone_size: .
d_call: .
v_call: TRBV7-9
j_call: TRBJ2-1

cdr3_nt: TGTGCCAGCAGCCAGACAGGGCCTTCCTACGAGCAGTACTTC
cdr3_aa: CASSQTGPSYEQYF
clone_size: .
d_call: TRBD1
v_call: TRBV5-8
j_call: TRBJ2-7

cdr3_nt: TGTGCCAGCCGGACAGGGGCCCACGAGCAGTACTTC
cdr3_aa: CASRTGAHEQYF
clone_size: few
d_call: TRBD1
v_call: TRBV27
j_call: TRBJ2-7

cdr3_nt: TGCGCCAGCAGCTCGGACAGGGGTGAGACTGAAGCTTTCTTT
cdr3_aa: CASSSDRGETEAFF
clone_size: .
d_call: TRBD1
v_call: TRBV5-1
j_call: TRBJ1-1

cdr3_nt: TGTGCCAGCTCACCTCTAACTAGCGGGACCGCCGGAGATACGCAGTATTTT
cdr3_aa: CASSPLTSGTAGDTQYF
clone_size: .
d_call: TRBD2
v_call: TRBV18
j_call: TRBJ2-3

cdr3_nt: TGTGCCAGCAGCCAAGAGACAGGGTCTAATGAAAAACTGTTTTTT
cdr3_aa: CASSQETGSNEKLFF
clone_size: .
d_call: TRBD1
v_call: TRBV7-2
j_call: TRBJ1-4

cdr3_nt: TGTGCCAGCAGCCGGGGACAGAATGGCTACACCTTC
cdr3_aa: CASSRGQNGYTF
clone_size: .
d_call: TRBD1
v_call: TRBV7-8
j_call: TRBJ1-2

cdr3_nt: TGTGCCAGTGCGGGCGGTACCTACGAGCAGTACTTC
cdr3_aa: CASAGGTYEQYF
clone_size: .
d_call: .
v_call: TRBV12-3/TRBV12-4
j_call: TRBJ2-7

cdr3_nt: TGTGCCAGCAGTGAAGCGTGGGCAGAAACCTACAATGAGCAGTTCTTC
cdr3_aa: CASSEAWAETYNEQFF
clone_size: .
d_call: .
v_call: TRBV2
j_call: TRBJ2-1

cdr3_nt: TGTGCCAGCAGCGCCCTGTCGGGGGTGAACACTGAAGCTTTCTTT
cdr3_aa: CASSALSGVNTEAFF
clone_size: .
d_call: .
v_call: TRBV5-5
j_call: TRBJ1-1

cdr3_nt: TGTGCCAGCAGTCCCAGAGGGGGATCTAGCGGGGGGCCTGCCAATGAGCAGTTCTTC
cdr3_aa: CASSPRGGSSGGPANEQFF
clone_size: .
d_call: TRBD2
v_call: TRBV6-6
j_call: TRBJ2-1

cdr3_nt: TGTGCCACCAGCAGGGACCAGGGGATAGCTTTCTTT
cdr3_aa: CATSRDQGIAFF
clone_size: .
d_call: .
v_call: TRBV15
j_call: TRBJ1-1

cdr3_nt: TGTGCCAGCAGCTTAGCCCTCCCTAGGGGAACCTCTCTATACGAGCAGTACTTC
cdr3_aa: CASSLALPRGTSLYEQYF
clone_size: .
d_call: .
v_call: TRBV11-2
j_call: TRBJ2-7

cdr3_nt: TGCGCCAGCAGCCCAGGACAGGGGAATGAAAAACTGTTTTTT
cdr3_aa: CASSPGQGNEKLFF
clone_size: .
d_call: TRBD1
v_call: TRBV4-1
j_call: TRBJ1-4

cdr3_nt: TGTGCCAGCAGTGAATCAGGTCCAGGGTCAGGCGAGCAGTTCTTC
cdr3_aa: CASSESGPGSGEQFF
clone_size: once
d_call: .
v_call: TRBV2
j_call: TRBJ2-1

cdr3_nt: TGTGCCACCAGCAGAGATCTAGCGGGCTACGAGCAGTACTTC
cdr3_aa: CATSRDLAGYEQYF
clone_size: .
d_call: TRBD2
v_call: TRBV15
j_call: TRBJ2-7

cdr3_nt: TGTGCCAGCAGCACGGGTAACTATGGCTACACCTTC
cdr3_aa: CASSTGNYGYTF
clone_size: .
d_call: .
v_call: TRBV9
j_call: TRBJ1-2

cdr3_nt: TGTGCCAGCAGCGTAGGAGTAGTATCGTCCTACAATGAGCAGTTCTTC
cdr3_aa: CASSVGVVSSYNEQFF
clone_size: .
d_call: .
v_call: TRBV9
j_call: TRBJ2-1

cdr3_nt: TGTGCCAGCAGCCAAAAATTACGGGATGCCATATATTTT
cdr3_aa: CASSQKLRDAIYF
clone_size: .
d_call: .
v_call: TRBV3-1/TRBV3-2
j_call: TRBJ1-3